The 30 T cell receptor beta chains below all came from one sample that was sequenced in a study of blood T cell repertoires in COVID-19. Sequencing was performed with immunoSEQ multiplex PCR; in TCRdb, only in-frame clones are kept and a portion is missing. The sample lists about 98,000 clones, around 80% seen once, with 4.1% in the top ten. The sequenced sample consisted of peripheral blood. The receptor source for this set is a man in his sixties with acute or convalescent COVID-19.

V is TRBV9 and J is TRBJ2-1, with TRBD2 as a possible D gene (5 bases). Germline-derived CDR1 and CDR2 are SGDLS and YYNGEE. The germline V and J ends were trimmed by 2 bases and 9 bases, with 18 bases remaining between them. This CDR3 is 15 amino acids long. The chain's CDR3 is CASSVTGSPRGEQFF. The CDR3 bases are TGTGCCAGCAGCGTTACCGGGTCTCCACGGGGTGAGCAGTTCTTC.

The chain is built from TRBV7-2 and TRBJ2-5; TRBD2 matches 8 bases. Trimming took 7 bases from V and 5 from J; bases not matched to a gene: 12. Germline-derived CDR1 and CDR2 are SGHTA and FQGNSA. This CDR3 comprises 15 residues. CDR3 DNA: TGTGCCAGCACCATTGGGGCGGGAGGCCTTGAGACCCAGTACTTC. Residues: CASTIGAGGLETQYF. The full variable domain, with the rest looked up from reference TRBV7-2 and TRBJ2-5, is GAGVSQSPSNKVTEKGKDVELRCDPISGHTALYWYRQSLGQGLEFLIYFQGNSAPDKSGLPSDRFSAERTGGSVSTLTIQRTQQEDSAVYLCASTIGAGGLETQYFGPGTRLLVL.

The rearrangement uses TRBV7-8 and TRBJ2-2; no reliable D call. The V and J ends lost 5 bases and 5 bases respectively, with 15 bases between them. Germline CDR1 is SGHVS and CDR2 is FQNEAQ. This CDR3 contains 15 residues. CDR3 protein: CASSLTEVETGELFF. CDR3 coding DNA: TGTGCCAGCAGCCTTACCGAGGTGGAAACCGGGGAGCTGTTTTTT.

CDR3 amino acids: CASSWGGSNQPQHF. For the CDR3, the DNA is TGTGCCAGTAGTTGGGGGGGAAGCAATCAGCCCCAGCATTTT. The chain is built from TRBV19 and TRBJ1-5; perhaps TRBD1 as D (5 bases). This CDR3 is built from 14 residues. V was cut by 5 bases and J by 1 base, with 9 bases left in between. Germline V CDR1 and CDR2: LNHDA, SQIVND (reference sequence). Full variable domain (missing parts from reference TRBV19 and TRBJ1-5): DGGITQSPKYLFRKEGQNVTLSCEQNLNHDAMYWYRQDPGQGLRLIYYSQIVNDFQKGDIAEGYSVSREKKESFPLTVTSAQKNPTAFYLCASSWGGSNQPQHFGDGTRLSIL.

The CDR3, as DNA: TGTGCCAGCAGCCCCCGTGAGGGGAGGGATGGAGATACGCAGTATTTT. It translates to CASSPREGRDGDTQYF. The rearrangement joins TRBV9 to TRBJ2-3, with 7 nucleotides matching TRBD2. Losses at the gene ends were 4 bases for V and 5 bases for J; bases not matched to a gene: 13. The CDR3 length is 16 residues. Looked up from germline, CDR1 is SGDLS and CDR2 is YYNGEE.

CDR3 region: CASSQRGAQETQYF. CDR3 bases: TGTGCCAGCAGCCAGCGGGGCGCCCAAGAGACCCAGTACTTC. The V gene is TRBV3-1 (or the pseudogene TRBV3-2), the J gene TRBJ2-5, with D possibly matching TRBD2 (6 bases). CDR1 is LGHDT and CDR2 is YNNKEL in the germline V gene (reference sequence). V gave up 3 bases and J gave up 1 base, with 9 bases separating them. This CDR3 spans 14 amino acids.

The table lists this clone with a count of one. The chain joins TRBV5-1 to TRBJ1-4, with a tentative D call TRBD1 (6 bases). Germline values: CDR1 SGHRS, CDR2 YFSETQ. The V and J ends lost 1 base and 4 bases respectively, with 14 bases between them. CDR3 length: 16 residues. CDR3 residues: CASSLMPGAVNEKLFF. The DNA of the CDR3 is TGCGCCAGCAGCTTGATGCCAGGGGCCGTTAATGAAAAACTGTTTTTT.

The chain has TRBV6-5 and TRBJ1-4; D possibly corresponds to TRBD1 (5 bases). This CDR3 comprises 14 residues. Trimming removed 8 bases from V and 0 bases from J, with 10 bases in between. Per the germline V gene, CDR1 is MNHEY and CDR2 is SVGAGI. The CDR3 protein is CASSSGATNEKLFF. As DNA, the CDR3 is TGTGCCAGCTCATCGGGGGCAACTAATGAAAAACTGTTTTTT.

J is TRBJ2-7 and V is TRBV6-5, with a tentative D call TRBD1 (6 bases). Germline V gene lookup returns CDR1 MNHEY and CDR2 SVGAGI. V dropped 0 bases and J dropped 3 bases, with 15 bases sitting between them. The CDR3 has 16 amino acids. This chain's CDR3 is CASSYSGDKSFYEQYF. CDR3 nucleotides: TGTGCCAGCAGTTACTCGGGGGACAAGTCTTTCTACGAGCAGTACTTC.

This clone has ten or more counts. This chain joins TRBV6-5 and TRBJ1-2, with D possibly matching TRBD1 (5 bases). The CDR3 consists of 15 residues. Germline-derived CDR1 and CDR2 are MNHEY and SVGAGI. The V gene lost 7 bases and the J gene lost 2 bases, with 17 bases spanning the gap. In DNA, the CDR3 is TGTGCCAGCACCACGGGGGGAGAGGGGAACTATGGCTACACCTTC. It codes for CASTTGGEGNYGYTF.

V usage is TRBV5-1 and J usage is TRBJ1-6; D is unclear. V was trimmed by 0 bases and J by 5 bases, leaving 3 bases between them. Germline values: CDR1 SGHRS, CDR2 YFSETQ. This CDR3 region has 13 residues. CDR3 coding DNA: TGCGCCAGCAGCTTGGGTAATAATTCACCCCTCCACTTT. It codes for CASSLGNNSPLHF.

This clone was picked up one time. V and J are TRBV6-1 and TRBJ2-1; 7 bases map to TRBD2. The ends lost 3 bases at V and 5 bases at J; junction bases unmatched: 7. From germline, CDR1 is MNHNS and CDR2 SASEGT. The CDR3 spans 15 residues. In DNA, the CDR3 is TGTGCCAGCAGTGAGTACCGGGACTACCACAATGAGCAGTTCTTC. Protein product: CASSEYRDYHNEQFF.

The chain joins TRBV6-5 to TRBJ1-4, with D possibly being TRBD1 (5 bases). CDR1 is MNHEY, CDR2 SVGAGI, per germline. Deletions cut 6 bases from V and 0 bases from J, with 11 bases between. The CDR3 spans 15 residues. This CDR3 reads CASRGGSTTNEKLFF. CDR3 coding DNA: TGTGCCAGCAGGGGGGGATCCACAACTAATGAAAAACTGTTTTTT.

This clone was detected only once. The rearrangement uses TRBV28 and TRBJ1-1, with D possibly TRBD1 on 5 matching bases. V lost 8 bases to trimming and J lost 1 base, with 8 bases between them. CDR3 length: 12 amino acids. Germline V gene lookup returns CDR1 MDHEN and CDR2 SYDVKM. The CDR3 sequence is CASLDKNTEAFF. CDR3 nucleotide sequence: TGTGCCAGCCTGGACAAGAACACTGAAGCTTTCTTT. Using reference TRBV28 and TRBJ1-1 for the parts outside the CDR3, the full variable domain is DVKVTQSSRYLVKRTGEKVFLECVQDMDHENMFWYRQDPGLGLRLIYFSYDVKMKEKGDIPEGYSVSREKKERFSLILESASTNQTSMYLCASLDKNTEAFFGQGTRLTVV.

This chain's CDR3 is CASSPHRDESYTF. CDR3 DNA sequence: TGTGCCAGCAGCCCCCACAGGGACGAGAGCTACACCTTC. This chain uses TRBV13 with TRBJ1-2, with D possibly being TRBD1 (6 bases). The germline gives CDR1 PRHDT, CDR2 FYEKMQ (reference sequence). The CDR3 consists of 13 residues. The V and J ends lost 5 bases and 9 bases respectively, with 16 bases between them.

The rearrangement links TRBV7-2 to TRBJ1-2; TRBD1 matches 10 bases. CDR3 size: 15 residues. The germline V gene has CDR1 SGHTA and CDR2 FQGNSA. V was pared by 1 base and J by 8 bases, with 7 bases of the junction left unmatched. Written as DNA, the CDR3 is TGTGCCAGCAGCTTAGGTGGGACAGGGGCTAAGGGCTACACCTTC. It is translated as CASSLGGTGAKGYTF.

V is TRBV12-3 or TRBV12-4 and J is TRBJ2-4; perhaps TRBD2 as D (5 bases). V was trimmed by 10 bases and J by 3 bases, leaving 13 bases between them. This CDR3 spans 13 amino acids. CDR3 protein: CATHSEGKNIQYF. The DNA for the CDR3 is TGTGCCACCCATTCTGAGGGCAAAAACATTCAGTACTTC.

This chain links TRBV19 with TRBJ2-3; 7 bases match TRBD1. Per germline, CDR1 LNHDA and CDR2 SQIVND (reference sequence). The CDR3 extends over 15 amino acids. V was pared by 10 bases and J by 3 bases, with 13 bases of the junction left unmatched. The CDR3 DNA is TGTGCCACCAACTCATGGGACAGCCAAACAGATACGCAGTATTTT. Residues: CATNSWDSQTDTQYF.

The CDR3 sequence is CASSSGSSYNEQFF. CDR3 in DNA: TGTGCCAGCAGTAGCGGGAGCTCCTACAATGAGCAGTTCTTC. The chain uses TRBV27 and TRBJ2-1; 8 bases are shared with TRBD2. V gave up 5 bases and J gave up 0 bases; unmatched junction bases: 0. The CDR3 loop spans 14 amino acids. The germline gives CDR1 MNHEY, CDR2 SMNVEV (reference sequence).

This chain joins TRBV6-2 or TRBV6-3 and TRBJ2-3; 9 nucleotides line up with TRBD1. The CDR3 spans 15 residues. The J segment lost 8 bases and the V segment lost 5 bases, leaving 11 bases of the junction unmatched. Germline values: CDR1 MNHEY, CDR2 SVGEGT. CDR3 residues: CASSGPGQGVPTQYF. CDR3 sequence (DNA): TGTGCCAGCAGTGGACCGGGACAGGGAGTTCCTACGCAGTATTTT.

This clone has only one observation. This chain links TRBV19 with TRBJ2-3, with 9 bases lining up with TRBD1. This CDR3 is built from 16 residues. V lost 5 bases, J lost 4 bases, and 10 bases stayed unmatched. Per the germline V gene, CDR1 is LNHDA and CDR2 is SQIVND (reference sequence). The CDR3 DNA sequence: TGTGCCAGTAGTGGAACAGGGGGCAGAACTGCAGATACGCAGTATTTT. The encoded protein is CASSGTGGRTADTQYF.

The chain employs TRBV19 and TRBJ2-5; D gene ambiguous. The CDR3 consists of 13 residues. Germline V lookup: CDR1 LNHDA, CDR2 SQIVND (reference sequence). V was trimmed by 5 bases and J by 5 bases, leaving 12 bases between them. CDR3 in DNA: TGTGCCAGTAGTCCGAGCCTTGTGGAGACCCAGTACTTC. This sequence encodes CASSPSLVETQYF.

The chain joins TRBV9 to TRBJ1-2; 8 bases are shared with TRBD1. CDR3 size: 16 residues. J was trimmed by 4 bases and V by 6 bases; bases with no gene match: 14. CDR1 and CDR2 from the germline V gene are SGDLS and YYNGEE. For the CDR3, the DNA is TGTGCCAGCACCATTTCCCCAGGGGGCGAGGGCTATGGCTACACCTTC. Translating it yields CASTISPGGEGYGYTF.

The J gene is TRBJ2-2, the V gene TRBV6-6; D gene uncertain. V lost 9 bases, J lost 4 bases, and 12 bases lay in between. The CDR3 runs to 13 residues. Germline V lookup: CDR1 MNHNY, CDR2 SVGAGI (reference sequence). In DNA, the CDR3 is TGTGCCAGTTCCTTAATTCTCACCGGGGAGCTGTTTTTT. Amino acid sequence: CASSLILTGELFF.

This clone was counted once. V usage is TRBV6-5 and J usage is TRBJ1-1; D might be TRBD1 (5 bases). Germline loops: CDR1 MNHEY, CDR2 SVGAGI. Trimming shortened V by 2 bases and J by 7 bases, and 11 bases separated the two germline ends. The CDR3 runs 13 residues. The CDR3: CASSYGALFEAFF. In DNA, the CDR3 is TGTGCCAGCAGTTACGGGGCACTTTTTGAAGCTTTCTTT.

The table lists this clone with a count of one. The chain links TRBV11-3 to TRBJ1-1; no firm D call. V lost 5 bases to trimming and J lost 1 base, with 8 bases between them. The CDR3 covers 13 residues. Germline V gene data show CDR1 as SGHNT and CDR2 as YENEEA. Here the CDR3 reads CASSKGANTEAFF. In DNA, the CDR3 is TGTGCCAGCAGCAAGGGAGCGAACACTGAAGCTTTCTTT.

This clone has ten or more counts. This CDR3 is CAFTTGGETQYF. The CDR3 nucleotides are TGTGCCTTCACTACGGGGGGGGAGACCCAGTACTTC. The V gene is TRBV30, the J gene TRBJ2-5, with TRBD2 matching over 8 bases. The CDR3 consists of 12 residues. The trim removed 7 bases at V and 5 bases at J, leaving 6 bases unmatched. Germline assignment: CDR1 GTSNPN and CDR2 SVGIG (reference sequence).

This clone was seen more than once but under ten times. The chain employs TRBV5-1 and TRBJ2-2, with a weak D call TRBD2 (6 bases). The CDR3 totals 16 residues. Germline-derived CDR1 and CDR2 are SGHRS and YFSETQ. V shed 0 bases and J shed 6 bases, with 15 bases lying between them. CDR3 sequence reads: CASSLASGLGPGELFF. As DNA, the CDR3 is TGCGCCAGCAGCTTGGCGAGCGGGTTAGGACCCGGGGAGCTGTTTTTT.

The chain couples TRBV30 to TRBJ1-3; D is undetermined. Germline V gene data show CDR1 as GTSNPN and CDR2 as SVGIG (reference sequence). Trimming cost V 3 bases and J 3 bases, with 3 bases left between them. This CDR3 has 11 residues. CDR3 nucleotides: TGTGCCTGGAGCGGTGGAAACACCATATATTTT. Residues: CAWSGGNTIYF.

The chain couples TRBV9 to TRBJ1-1, with 9 nucleotides matching TRBD1. The V segment lost 4 bases and the J segment 3 bases; nucleotides outside the gene matches: 10. CDR3 size: 16 residues. Germline CDR1 and CDR2: SGDLS and YYNGEE. This CDR3 reads CASSKGQGRGDTEAFF. The CDR3 nucleotides are TGTGCCAGCAGCAAGGGACAGGGTAGGGGGGACACTGAAGCTTTCTTT.